A selection of T cell receptor beta chains follows, all from one sample in a study of T cell responses to AZD1222 COVID-19 vaccine. Assay used: immunoSEQ multiplex PCR; TCRdb lists only in-frame clones, some missing. The table lists 120,000 or so clones, over 75% of them singletons, with around a sixth in the top ten. The sequencing here drew on peripheral blood, taken on day 0 of MenACWY control vaccination. The source of these receptors is an adult in good health. CDR3s include the opening cysteine and the closing phenylalanine or tryptophan. Fields, in order: V gene, J gene, clone size, D gene, CDR3 protein, CDR3 DNA. A D gene is named only where the DNA matches it firmly. Size tells how often a clone was seen (once, few, many) or the class of an expanded clone, and some rows leave it out.

TRBV28	TRBJ1-1	NA	NA	CASGQGIRTEAFF	TGTGCCAGCGGTCAGGGGATTCGCACTGAAGCTTTCTTT
TRBV27	TRBJ1-1	NA	NA	CASSKGLNTEAFF	TGTGCCAGCAGTAAGGGACTGAACACTGAAGCTTTCTTT
TRBV7-3	TRBJ2-3	NA	TRBD1	CASSLQGQGRGRYTQYF	TGTGCCAGCAGCTTACAGGGACAGGGAAGGGGGAGGTATACGCAGTATTTT
TRBV30	TRBJ2-1	NA	TRBD2	CAWLADSYNEQFF	TGTGCCTGGCTAGCGGACTCCTACAATGAGCAGTTCTTC
TRBV20-1	TRBJ2-7	NA	TRBD2	CSASPAGIFYEQYF	TGCAGTGCTAGTCCAGCGGGAATATTCTACGAGCAGTACTTC
TRBV29-1	TRBJ2-1	NA	TRBD2	CSVRGGSSYNEQFF	TGCAGCGTTAGGGGCGGGAGCTCCTACAATGAGCAGTTCTTC
TRBV5-6	TRBJ2-7	NA	NA	CASSLTNGAYEQYF	TGTGCCAGCAGCTTGACAAATGGCGCCTACGAGCAGTACTTC
TRBV4-2	TRBJ2-7	NA	TRBD1	CASSQVSGTGGGEQYF	TGTGCCAGCAGCCAAGTTTCCGGGACAGGGGGTGGAGAGCAGTACTTC
TRBV6-1	TRBJ1-4	NA	NA	CASSENSRATNEKLFF	TGTGCCAGCAGTGAAAATTCCAGGGCAACTAATGAAAAACTGTTTTTT
TRBV19	TRBJ2-2	few	TRBD2	CASSIGVVLAGNSNTGELFF	TGTGCCAGTAGTATAGGAGTGGTACTAGCGGGAAATTCAAACACCGGGGAGCTGTTTTTT
TRBV27	TRBJ2-5	NA	TRBD2	CASSVREGETQYF	TGTGCCAGCAGTGTCAGGGAGGGAGAGACCCAGTACTTC
TRBV4-1	TRBJ2-7	NA	TRBD1	CASSQAAGQAYEQYF	TGCGCCAGCAGCCAAGCCGCAGGACAGGCCTACGAGCAGTACTTC
TRBV5-8	TRBJ2-1	NA	TRBD2	CASSLEFHFAGGGWNEQFF	TGTGCCAGCAGCTTGGAATTTCACTTTGCGGGAGGAGGTTGGAATGAGCAGTTCTTC
TRBV3-1/TRBV3-2	TRBJ2-7	NA	TRBD1	CASSQSQGWAYEQYF	TGTGCCAGCAGCCAATCACAGGGGTGGGCGTACGAGCAGTACTTC
TRBV5-5	TRBJ2-6	NA	NA	CASTHPPGANVLTF	TGTGCCAGCACCCACCCCCCTGGGGCCAACGTCCTGACTTTC
TRBV19	TRBJ2-2	few	TRBD2	CASSPLRGRADTGELFF	TGTGCCAGTAGCCCCCTCCGGGGGAGGGCGGACACCGGGGAGCTGTTTTTT
TRBV2	TRBJ2-7	NA	NA	CASNPFSYEQYF	TGTGCCAGCAACCCGTTCTCCTACGAGCAGTACTTC
TRBV27	TRBJ1-4	NA	NA	CASSPMWGGYNEKLFF	TGTGCCAGCAGTCCGATGTGGGGGGGGTATAATGAAAAACTGTTTTTT
TRBV4-1	TRBJ2-5	NA	TRBD2	CASSLSGRAGAETQYF	TGCGCCAGCAGCCTTAGCGGGAGGGCCGGGGCAGAGACCCAGTACTTC
TRBV6-4	TRBJ2-1	NA	NA	CASSPSLGSREQFF	TGTGCCAGCTCACCTTCACTAGGCAGTCGGGAGCAGTTCTTC
TRBV5-1	TRBJ2-2	NA	TRBD2	CASSFQAGVAGELFF	TGCGCCAGCAGCTTTCAGGCGGGAGTAGCCGGGGAGCTGTTTTTT
TRBV19	TRBJ1-2	NA	NA	CASVGNPPAGTGGYTF	TGTGCCAGTGTCGGAAATCCCCCGGCGGGGACTGGAGGCTACACCTTC
TRBV10-3	TRBJ1-2	NA	NA	CAISESLGRVSGYTF	TGTGCCATCAGTGAGTCGTTGGGCAGGGTGAGTGGCTACACCTTC
TRBV2	TRBJ2-5	NA	NA	CASSEIRGRSAQYF	TGTGCCAGCAGTGAAATCCGGGGCCGGTCGGCCCAGTACTTC
TRBV9	TRBJ2-2	once	TRBD1	CASSGTGEKDTGELFF	TGTGCCAGCAGCGGTACAGGGGAGAAGGACACCGGGGAGCTGTTTTTT
TRBV25-1	TRBJ2-1	NA	TRBD2	CASRPLAGGPHEQFF	TGTGCCAGCAGGCCTCTAGCGGGAGGGCCCCATGAGCAGTTCTTC
TRBV3-1/TRBV3-2	TRBJ2-3	NA	TRBD2	CASSPIAGSTDTQYF	TGTGCCAGCAGCCCTATAGCGGGAAGCACAGATACGCAGTATTTT
TRBV6-5	TRBJ2-1	NA	NA	CASSFRPYNEQFF	TGTGCCAGCAGTTTTCGCCCGTACAATGAGCAGTTCTTC
TRBV2	TRBJ2-3	once	NA	CASSEARVGTDTQYF	TGTGCCAGCAGTGAAGCAAGGGTAGGCACAGATACGCAGTATTTT
TRBV13	TRBJ1-3	NA	NA	CASSQKSRGRNTIYF	TGTGCCAGCAGCCAAAAGAGCCGGGGACGAAACACCATATATTTT
TRBV19	TRBJ2-7	NA	NA	CASSTSGFSYEQYF	TGTGCCAGTAGTACGTCGGGATTCTCCTACGAGCAGTACTTC
TRBV5-1	TRBJ1-5	NA	NA	CASSSQRLTVRRIVNQPQHF	TGCGCCAGCAGCTCCCAGAGATTAACAGTTCGGAGGATTGTCAATCAGCCCCAGCATTTT
TRBV5-1	TRBJ2-2	once	NA	CASSPEGNTGELFF	TGCGCCAGCAGCCCTGAAGGGAACACCGGGGAGCTGTTTTTT
TRBV19	TRBJ1-3	NA	NA	CASSIRMSSGNTIYF	TGTGCCAGTAGTATACGGATGAGCTCTGGAAACACCATATATTTT
TRBV6-5	TRBJ1-1	NA	NA	CASSYVGRGRAFF	TGTGCCAGCAGTTACGTAGGGAGGGGAAGGGCTTTCTTT
TRBV5-1	TRBJ2-2	NA	NA	CASSPLHSGELFF	TGCGCCAGCAGCCCCTTACATTCCGGGGAGCTGTTTTTT
TRBV30	TRBJ1-4	NA	NA	CAWSVLGHPNEKLFF	TGTGCCTGGAGTGTACTCGGACACCCTAATGAAAAACTGTTTTTT
TRBV10-2	TRBJ2-7	NA	NA	CASSDPGANYEQYF	TGCGCCAGCAGTGACCCCGGGGCAAACTACGAGCAGTACTTC
TRBV9	TRBJ2-5	few	TRBD2	CASSVGIRREEETQYF	TGTGCCAGCAGCGTAGGCATTCGGCGGGAGGAAGAGACCCAGTACTTC
TRBV5-1	TRBJ2-5	NA	NA	CASSTWTSQEPQYF	TGCGCCAGCAGCACCTGGACAAGCCAAGAGCCCCAGTACTTC
TRBV14	TRBJ1-1	NA	NA	CASSQDLPPFGNTEAFF	TGTGCCAGCAGCCAAGATCTACCCCCATTCGGGAACACTGAAGCTTTCTTT
TRBV7-6	TRBJ1-4	NA	TRBD1	CASSPRAGGREKLFF	TGTGCCAGCAGCCCACGGGCAGGGGGCCGTGAAAAACTGTTTTTT
TRBV2	TRBJ1-2	NA	NA	CASNVEVQRYTF	TGTGCCAGCAATGTCGAAGTACAACGCTACACCTTC
TRBV4-2	TRBJ2-3	NA	NA	CASHGGYTQYF	TGTGCCAGCCACGGCGGCTATACGCAGTATTTT
TRBV25-1	TRBJ1-5	NA	NA	CASSESNRDNQPQHF	TGTGCCAGCAGTGAATCGAACAGGGATAATCAGCCCCAGCATTTT
TRBV28	TRBJ2-7	NA	NA	CASSLAQSEQYF	TGTGCCAGCAGTTTAGCCCAAAGCGAGCAGTACTTC
TRBV28	TRBJ2-7	NA	TRBD1	CASSQRDRGLWSYEQYF	TGTGCCAGCAGTCAACGGGACAGGGGGCTGTGGAGCTACGAGCAGTACTTC